This T cell receptor beta chain was retrieved from a study of T cells expressing NK-cell markers. Turning to the study itself: There were seven HCMV-seropositive donors and one seronegative donor among the eight sequenced.

5'RACE template switching with UMIs produced the TCR beta cDNA. TCRdb re-called the 5' RACE reads; every CDR3 protein appears as one record, without DNA. The sample's table shows around 380,000 distinct CDR3 sequences. This CDR3 has 14 residues. Germline CDR1 is LGHDT and CDR2 is YNNKEL (reference sequence). The specimen was blood T cells: a sorted CD56 or NKG2C T cell subset, CD4+ or CD8+ T cells, or bulk PBMC T cells (not recorded which). The chain recombines TRBV3-1 with TRBJ1-1; as DNA is missing, the TRBD1 call by TCRdb cannot be tested. The TCR originated in a woman aged 50 to 60 in good health. The CDR3 region is CASMRERGNTEAFF.